Shown below are 2 T cell receptor beta chains from a single sample sequenced in a study of prognosis after radiotherapy for stage I lung cancer. The authors amplified TCR beta CDR3 from genomic DNA using two-round multiplex PCR. Amplification during the initial PCR round employed primers specific to each TRBV and TRBJ gene. TCRdb fed the multiplex PCR reads into MiXCR, producing one record per CDR3 protein. The sample yields roughly 25,000 distinct CDR3 sequences, 35% to 40% seen once. Sequenced here: PBMCs, sampled before or after stereotactic body radiation therapy (not recorded which). The source of these receptors is a donor aged 50 or older with non-small cell lung cancer.

The J gene is TRBJ2-5, the V gene TRBV12-3 or TRBV12-4, with D perhaps matching TRBD1 (6 bases). The V and J ends lost 7 bases and 7 bases respectively, with 22 bases between them. The CDR3 sequence is 15 residues long. The CDR3: CASTLGAGEGGTQYF. CDR3 DNA sequence: TGTGCCAGCACTCTGGGGGCGGGTGAGGGTGGGACCCAGTACTTC.

About this clonotype: This may be a read error: a much more frequent sequence differs by one nucleotide. The chain has TRBV15 and TRBJ1-1; D is perhaps TRBD1 (5 bases). Germline V gene data show CDR1 as LNHNV and CDR2 as YYDKDF (reference sequence). The CDR3 runs to 14 residues. V was pared by 1 base and J by 3 bases, with 9 bases between. This chain's CDR3 is CATSRARADTEAFF. The CDR3 DNA follows: TGTGCCACCAGCAGAGCCAGGGCTGACACTGAAGCTTTCTTT.